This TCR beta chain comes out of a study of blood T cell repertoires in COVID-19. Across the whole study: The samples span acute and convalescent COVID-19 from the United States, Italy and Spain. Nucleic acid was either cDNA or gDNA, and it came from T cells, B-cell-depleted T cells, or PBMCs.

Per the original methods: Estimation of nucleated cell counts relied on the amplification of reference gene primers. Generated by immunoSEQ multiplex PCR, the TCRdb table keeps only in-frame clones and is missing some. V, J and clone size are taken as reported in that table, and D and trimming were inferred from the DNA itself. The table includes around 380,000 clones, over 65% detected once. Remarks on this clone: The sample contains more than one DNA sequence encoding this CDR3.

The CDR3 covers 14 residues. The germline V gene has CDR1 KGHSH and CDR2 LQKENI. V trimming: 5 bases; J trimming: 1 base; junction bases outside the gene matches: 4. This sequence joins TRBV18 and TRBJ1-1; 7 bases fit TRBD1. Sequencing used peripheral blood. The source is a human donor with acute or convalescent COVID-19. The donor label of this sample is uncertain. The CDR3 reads CASSATGENTEAFF. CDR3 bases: TGTGCCAGCTCAGCAACAGGGGAGAACACTGAAGCTTTCTTT.